One sample yielded the 2 T cell receptor beta chains listed below, sequenced in a study of T cell responses to AZD1222 COVID-19 vaccine. TCRdb's table, derived via immunoSEQ multiplex PCR, lists solely in-frame clones and lacks some. The sample lists 200,000 or so clones; around 86% were seen once. The starting material was peripheral blood, obtained on day 0 of MenACWY control vaccination. These receptors were obtained from an adult in good health.

As DNA, the CDR3 is TGTGCCAGCAGTTTAACAGCGTTTAGCAATCAGCCCCAGCATTTT. Its translation is CASSLTAFSNQPQHF. J is TRBJ1-5 and V is TRBV27; D unclear. The CDR3 contains 15 residues. Germline CDR1 MNHEY, CDR2 SMNVEV (reference sequence). Between the trimmed V and J ends, which lost 2 bases and 0 bases, there was a span of 8 bases.

The rearrangement joins TRBV7-2 to TRBJ2-2; TRBD2 matches 14 bases. This CDR3 spans 18 amino acids. The ends lost 5 bases at V and 5 bases at J; junction bases unmatched: 10. In germline, CDR1 is SGHTA, CDR2 FQGNSA. CDR3 in amino acids: CASSRTPRTSGRTGELFF. The CDR3 DNA follows: TGTGCCAGCAGCCGGACCCCCCGGACTAGCGGGAGGACCGGGGAGCTGTTTTTT.